These 29 T cell receptor beta chains originate from one sample sequenced in a study of blood T cell repertoires in COVID-19. The data were produced by immunoSEQ multiplex PCR, yet TCRdb's version contains in-frame clones alone and is incomplete. The sample includes approximately 250,000 clones, approximately 80% seen only once; the top ten take approximately 7.4%. The specimen was peripheral blood. The receptor set was obtained from a woman between 50 and 59 years old with acute or convalescent COVID-19.

The chain recombines TRBV4-2 with TRBJ1-2; weak D call: TRBD1 (5 bases). The germline CDR1 and CDR2 sequences are LGHNA and YNFKEQ. The CDR3 contains 15 residues. Trimming left V 0 bases short and J 0 bases short, with 8 bases between. The CDR3 sequence is CASSQDLTANYGYTF. In DNA, the CDR3 is TGTGCCAGCAGCCAAGATCTGACAGCTAACTATGGCTACACCTTC.

The chain's CDR3 is CASSQNDRATGELFF. DNA of the CDR3: TGTGCCAGCAGCCAAAATGACAGGGCCACCGGGGAGCTGTTTTTT. The V and J genes are TRBV4-2 and TRBJ2-2; 7 bases are shared with TRBD1. The CDR3 sequence is 15 residues long. The V segment lost 2 bases and the J segment 4 bases; nucleotides outside the gene matches: 4. Germline loops: CDR1 LGHNA, CDR2 YNFKEQ.

This sequence joins TRBV7-2 and TRBJ1-2, with 9 bases that match TRBD1. The CDR3 totals 14 residues. Germline trimming cut 5 bases from V and 8 bases from J; bases unmatched to any gene: 9. The germline CDR1 and CDR2 sequences are SGHTA and FQGNSA. CDR3 protein: CASSRTQGAIGYTF. Here the CDR3 DNA reads TGTGCCAGCAGCCGCACACAGGGGGCGATCGGCTACACCTTC.

The gene calls are TRBV3-1 (or the pseudogene TRBV3-2) and TRBJ1-6; TRBD1 agrees at 7 bases. The CDR3 loop spans 14 amino acids. V lost 4 bases to trimming and J lost 7 bases; unmatched junction nucleotides: 4. Germline V gives CDR1 LGHDT, CDR2 YNNKEL (reference sequence). CDR3 in DNA: TGTGCCAGCAGCCTACAGGGGAAGAATTCACCCCTCCACTTT. Translation gives CASSLQGKNSPLHF.

This clone was counted a few times. V usage is TRBV7-2 and J usage is TRBJ2-7; 10 bases are a match to TRBD2. CDR3 size: 14 residues. V lost 5 bases and J lost 2; bases outside the gene matches: 3. Germline CDR1 SGHTA, CDR2 FQGNSA. CDR3 in DNA: TGTGCCAGCAGCGCACTAGCGGGGACCTACGAGCAGTACTTC. Amino acids: CASSALAGTYEQYF.

V and J are TRBV7-8 and TRBJ1-3; weak D call: TRBD1 (5 bases). Germline CDR1 and CDR2: SGHVS and FQNEAQ. V was shortened by 6 bases and J by 0 bases, with 6 bases between the two germline ends. There are 13 residues in the CDR3. CDR3 DNA: TGTGCCAGCAGAGGGGTCTCTGGAAACACCATATATTTT. This translates into CASRGVSGNTIYF.

The chain is built from TRBV28 and TRBJ2-1; D perhaps matches TRBD2 (5 bases). This CDR3 has 12 amino acids. Germline V CDR1 and CDR2: MDHEN, SYDVKM. Between the trimmed V and J ends, which lost 6 bases and 6 bases, there was a span of 9 bases. CDR3 loop: CASSTSPNEQFF. In DNA form, the CDR3 reads TGTGCCAGCAGCACTAGTCCCAATGAGCAGTTCTTC.

This chain uses TRBV9 with TRBJ2-7; D is possibly TRBD1 (5 bases). CDR3 size: 14 residues. Looked up from germline, CDR1 is SGDLS and CDR2 is YYNGEE. Trimming shortened V by 3 bases and J by 0 bases, and 10 bases separated the two germline ends. The CDR3 sequence is CASSEGLGSYEQYF. The CDR3 coding sequence is TGTGCCAGCAGCGAGGGGCTCGGCTCCTACGAGCAGTACTTC.

The chain uses TRBV20-1 and TRBJ1-6; no definite D call. Germline-derived CDR1 and CDR2 are DFQATT and SNEGSKA (reference sequence). Trimming left V 3 bases short and J 8 bases short, with 11 bases between. This CDR3 has 13 residues. The DNA of the CDR3 is TGCAGTGCTAGTTTTGGGGAGTATTCACCCCTCCACTTT. Its translation is CSASFGEYSPLHF.

The V gene is TRBV4-3, the J gene TRBJ2-1; TRBD2 matches 9 bases. With 2 bases clipped from V and 4 bases from J, the junction kept 6 bases outside the gene matches. The CDR3 is made up of 16 amino acids. The germline V gene has CDR1 LGHNA and CDR2 YSLEER. Here the CDR3 DNA reads TGCGCCAGCAGCCAATTTAGCGGGGGCCCTTACAATGAGCAGTTCTTC. This gives the protein CASSQFSGGPYNEQFF.

The gene calls are TRBV19 and TRBJ1-4; D perhaps matches TRBD1 (5 bases). CDR1 is LNHDA and CDR2 is SQIVND in the germline V gene (reference sequence). V was clipped by 4 bases and J by 5 bases, with 8 bases between them. The CDR3 loop spans 13 amino acids. CDR3 sequence: CASSKQANEKLFF. CDR3 bases: TGTGCCAGTAGTAAACAGGCGAATGAAAAACTGTTTTTT.

The rearrangement uses TRBV5-1 and TRBJ2-1; 9 nucleotides align to TRBD2. The V and J ends lost 0 bases and 8 bases, in that order; junction bases with no gene match: 9. Germline CDR1 is SGHRS and CDR2 is YFSETQ. The CDR3 has 16 residues. The CDR3 nucleotides read TGCGCCAGCAGCTTGGCCACGGCTAGCGGGAACCATGAGCAGTTCTTC. Protein product: CASSLATASGNHEQFF.

V is TRBV19 and J is TRBJ1-3; no firm D call. The CDR3 contains 14 residues. The germline V gene has CDR1 LNHDA and CDR2 SQIVND (reference sequence). The V end lost 10 bases, the J end lost 0 bases, and 13 bases lay between the germline ends. As DNA, the CDR3 is TGTGCCACTAAAAGGGCGGGCTCTGGAAACACCATATATTTT. As protein: CATKRAGSGNTIYF.

V gene TRBV6-5 combines with J gene TRBJ1-2; 8 nucleotides agree with TRBD1. The ends lost 2 bases at V and 3 bases at J; junction bases unmatched: 5. Germline lookup yields CDR1 MNHEY and CDR2 SVGAGI. This CDR3 is 15 amino acids long. CDR3 DNA: TGTGCCAGCAGTTACACCTTGGACAGGGACTATGGCTACACCTTC. Its protein is CASSYTLDRDYGYTF.

This chain connects TRBV4-1 to TRBJ2-2, with a tentative D call TRBD2 (6 bases). The CDR3 sequence is 14 residues long. Germline values: CDR1 MGHRA, CDR2 YSYEKL. V shed 5 bases and J shed 9 bases, with 16 bases lying between them. CDR3 protein: CASSVDSAGRELFF. CDR3 DNA sequence: TGCGCCAGCAGCGTGGACTCGGCGGGAAGGGAGCTGTTTTTT.

The chain joins TRBV7-3 to TRBJ2-1; 9 nucleotides agree with TRBD2. Losses at the gene ends were 1 base for V and 5 bases for J; bases not matched to a gene: 9. CDR1 is SGHTA and CDR2 is FQGTGA in the germline V gene. This CDR3 is built from 17 residues. CDR3 protein: CASSLKGIAGDNNEQFF. The CDR3 nucleotides are TGTGCCAGCAGCTTAAAGGGTATAGCGGGGGACAACAATGAGCAGTTCTTC.

The chain couples TRBV11-2 to TRBJ2-7; 10 bases are a match to TRBD2. Germline lookup yields CDR1 SGHAT and CDR2 FQNNGV. The ends lost 5 bases at V and 3 bases at J; junction bases unmatched: 7. The CDR3 length is 15 residues. In nucleotides, the CDR3 is TGTGCCAGCAGCCTAAACCTAGCGGGAGTCTACGAGCAGTACTTC. Its protein product is CASSLNLAGVYEQYF.

This rearrangement joins TRBV28 to TRBJ1-6; 7 bases align to TRBD1. CDR3 length: 20 amino acids. The germline CDR1 and CDR2 sequences are MDHEN and SYDVKM. V lost 6 bases and J lost 3; bases outside the gene matches: 20. The CDR3 DNA follows: TGTGCCAGCAGCCTCCATGAGCCAACAGGGGTTGGTTACTATAATTCACCCCTCCACTTT. This gives the protein CASSLHEPTGVGYYNSPLHF.

This chain joins TRBV19 and TRBJ1-2, with 7 bases aligning to TRBD1. Germline lookup yields CDR1 LNHDA and CDR2 SQIVND (reference sequence). CDR3 length: 14 residues. Germline trimming cut 2 bases from V and 3 bases from J; bases unmatched to any gene: 3. DNA of the CDR3: TGTGCCAGTAGTATAAGGGGGCAGTACTATGGCTACACCTTC. It codes for CASSIRGQYYGYTF. Using reference TRBV19 and TRBJ1-2 for the parts outside the CDR3, the full variable domain is DGGITQSPKYLFRKEGQNVTLSCEQNLNHDAMYWYRQDPGQGLRLIYYSQIVNDFQKGDIAEGYSVSREKKESFPLTVTSAQKNPTAFYLCASSIRGQYYGYTFGSGTRLTVV.

The chain links TRBV28 to TRBJ1-1; D may be TRBD1 (5 bases). Germline V CDR1 and CDR2: MDHEN, SYDVKM. The CDR3 consists of 15 residues. The V end was cut by 3 bases, the J end by 2 bases, with 13 bases between. CDR3 bases: TGTGCCAGCAGTTTTAGCACAGGCATCAACACTGAAGCTTTCTTT. Protein: CASSFSTGINTEAFF.

The V gene is TRBV19, the J gene TRBJ1-1; the D gene is possibly TRBD1 (5 bases). This CDR3 has 15 amino acids. Germline assignment: CDR1 LNHDA and CDR2 SQIVND (reference sequence). The ends were cut back, 9 bases at V and 0 bases at J, with 17 bases in the middle. CDR3 protein: CASRRGTSMNTEAFF. The CDR3 nucleotides read TGTGCCAGCCGCCGCGGGACCTCAATGAACACTGAAGCTTTCTTT. The full variable domain, with the rest looked up from reference TRBV19 and TRBJ1-1, is DGGITQSPKYLFRKEGQNVTLSCEQNLNHDAMYWYRQDPGQGLRLIYYSQIVNDFQKGDIAEGYSVSREKKESFPLTVTSAQKNPTAFYLCASRRGTSMNTEAFFGQGTRLTVV.

The rearrangement uses TRBV13 and TRBJ2-7; no clear D. The CDR3 loop spans 13 amino acids. V gave up 9 bases and J gave up 0 bases, with 12 bases separating them. The germline V gene encodes CDR1 PRHDT and CDR2 FYEKMQ (reference sequence). For the CDR3, the DNA is TGTGCCAGTACACGGGTGAACTCCTACGAGCAGTACTTC. It codes for CASTRVNSYEQYF.

The chain uses TRBV9 and TRBJ1-4, with D possibly matching TRBD1 (6 bases). Trimming took off 3 bases at V and 2 bases at J, with 17 bases between the two ends. The CDR3 sequence is 17 residues long. From germline, CDR1 is SGDLS and CDR2 YYNGEE. CDR3: CASSASGTPFTNEKLFF. In DNA, the CDR3 is TGTGCCAGCAGCGCTTCCGGGACACCGTTTACTAATGAAAAACTGTTTTTT. Together with reference TRBV9 and TRBJ1-4, the CDR3 gives the full variable domain: DSGVTQTPKHLITATGQRVTLRCSPRSGDLSVYWYQQSLDQGLQFLIQYYNGEERAKGNILERFSAQQFPDLHSELNLSSLELGDSALYFCASSASGTPFTNEKLFFGSGTQLSVL.

In nucleotides, the CDR3 is TGCAGCGTGACCGGACAGGGGTTGTACGAGCAGTACTTC. Amino acid sequence: CSVTGQGLYEQYF. The V gene is TRBV29-1, the J gene TRBJ2-7; 9 bases are a match to TRBD1. CDR1 is SQVTM and CDR2 is ANQGSEA in the germline V gene. This CDR3 is built from 13 residues. After removal of 6 bases from V and 4 bases from J, the junction contained 7 bases not matched to a gene.

This clone was seen a few times. This chain connects TRBV11-2 to TRBJ2-7, with 7 bases identical to TRBD2. The junction had 9 bases not matched to a gene; V was cut back by 4 bases and J by 3 bases. CDR1 and CDR2 from the germline V gene are SGHAT and FQNNGV. CDR3 length: 15 residues. CDR3 nucleotide sequence: TGTGCCAGCAGCTCGGGTCTAGCGGCCAGCTACGAGCAGTACTTC. It specifies CASSSGLAASYEQYF.

The chain uses TRBV28 and TRBJ1-5; the D gene is possibly TRBD1 (5 bases). The V gene's germline CDR1 is MDHEN and CDR2 SYDVKM. The V end lost 8 bases, the J end lost 7 bases, and 15 bases lay between the germline ends. The CDR3 runs to 13 residues. CDR3 in amino acids: CASPARGGQPQHF. The CDR3 DNA reads TGTGCCAGCCCCGCTCGGGGGGGGCAGCCCCAGCATTTT.

The chain recombines TRBV6-5 with TRBJ2-2, with a tentative D call TRBD1 (6 bases). The CDR3 loop spans 15 amino acids. V lost 6 bases and J 1 base, leaving 12 bases between the germline ends. CDR1 MNHEY and CDR2 SVGAGI come from the germline V gene. The DNA for the CDR3 is TGTGCCAGCAGCTCAGGGGCCGTGAACACCGGGGAGCTGTTTTTT. It is translated as CASSSGAVNTGELFF.

The chain has TRBV2 and TRBJ1-2, with D uncertain. The ends were cut back, 6 bases at V and 2 bases at J, with 10 bases in the middle. Germline V gene sequence: CDR1 SNHLY, CDR2 FYNNEI. This CDR3 is 13 amino acids long. The CDR3 spells CASRPQTNYGYTF. The CDR3 bases are TGTGCCAGCAGACCACAGACGAACTATGGCTACACCTTC.

The chain joins TRBV30 to TRBJ2-7, with TRBD1 matching over 7 bases. Germline CDR1 GTSNPN, CDR2 SVGIG (reference sequence). J lost 5 bases, V lost 1 base, and 11 bases had no gene match. CDR3 size: 15 residues. The CDR3 sequence: CAWSGRQGVGNEQYF. DNA of the CDR3: TGTGCCTGGAGTGGCCGACAGGGCGTGGGTAACGAGCAGTACTTC.